These T cell receptor beta chains were read from a single sample in a study of PD-L1 blockade in urothelial cancer. Sequenced by immunoSEQ multiplex PCR; TCRdb stores in-frame clones only, minus some. Of some 56,000 clones detected, more than 75% appear once; the ten largest clones hold over 1%. This sample comprised PBMCs, obtained around atezolizumab (anti-PD-L1) treatment. These receptors were collected from a man aged 50 to 60 with urothelial cancer. CDR3s include the opening cysteine and the closing phenylalanine or tryptophan. The order of the fields is clone size, J gene, D gene, V gene, CDR3 DNA, CDR3 protein. A D gene is named only where the DNA matches it firmly. Rows give clone size only sometimes, using once, few, many, or a class for an expanded clone.

size: .; J: TRBJ2-5; D: TRBD2; V: TRBV7-2; DNA: TGTGCCAGCAGCTTTAATTCGCCTAGCGGGAGAAGGAGGGAGACCCAGTACTTC; CDR3: CASSFNSPSGRRRETQYF
size: .; J: TRBJ2-3; D: TRBD2; V: TRBV13; DNA: TGTGCCAGCAGCTCGATCGGACTAGCGGGAGGTACGCAGTATTTT; CDR3: CASSSIGLAGGTQYF
size: .; J: TRBJ2-5; D: TRBD2; V: TRBV4-1; DNA: TGCGCCAGCAGCGCCGAAAGGACTAGCGGGGGGGCGGAGACCCAGTACTTC; CDR3: CASSAERTSGGAETQYF
size: once; J: TRBJ2-7; D: TRBD1; V: TRBV18; DNA: TGTGCCAGCTCAGGAGCCGGGACAGGGGGTTACGAGCAGTACTTC; CDR3: CASSGAGTGGYEQYF
size: .; J: TRBJ2-1; D: TRBD2; V: TRBV7-3; DNA: TGTGCCAGCAGTCCCCCCAACACCATAGCGGGGGGGCCCAATGAGCAGTTCTTC; CDR3: CASSPPNTIAGGPNEQFF
size: .; J: TRBJ2-7; D: .; V: TRBV9; DNA: TGTGCCAGCAGCGTAGGAGGACAAGGCTACGAGCAGTACTTC; CDR3: CASSVGGQGYEQYF
size: .; J: TRBJ2-7; D: TRBD1; V: TRBV18; DNA: TGTGCCAGCTCACCACCGGGACAGGGCCACGAGCAGTACTTC; CDR3: CASSPPGQGHEQYF
size: once; J: TRBJ2-1; D: .; V: TRBV5-6; DNA: TGTGCCAGCAGCTTGGCCTGGCAGTACAATGAGCAGTTCTTC; CDR3: CASSLAWQYNEQFF
size: few; J: TRBJ2-2; D: .; V: TRBV7-8; DNA: TGTGCCAGCAGCATAGAGACAGTACGGGCCGGGGAGCTGTTTTTT; CDR3: CASSIETVRAGELFF
size: .; J: TRBJ1-1; D: .; V: TRBV13; DNA: TGTGCCAGCAAGCGTAGAATCATGAACACTGAAGCTTTCTTT; CDR3: CASKRRIMNTEAFF
size: .; J: TRBJ2-7; D: TRBD2; V: TRBV7-9; DNA: TGTGCCAGCAGCTTCAGCGGAGGGACTAGATCCTACGAGCAGTACTTC; CDR3: CASSFSGGTRSYEQYF
size: .; J: TRBJ1-1; D: .; V: TRBV5-6; DNA: TGTGCCAGCAGCCAAGGGGGAGACACTGAAGCTTTCTTT; CDR3: CASSQGGDTEAFF
size: .; J: TRBJ1-2; D: .; V: TRBV29-1; DNA: TGCAGCGTTGATGAGGTGCTTGGTGGCTACACCTTC; CDR3: CSVDEVLGGYTF
size: once; J: TRBJ1-3; D: .; V: TRBV5-5; DNA: TGTGCCAGCAGCTTGTTGGACACGGGAAACACCATATATTTT; CDR3: CASSLLDTGNTIYF
size: .; J: TRBJ2-6; D: .; V: TRBV5-1; DNA: TGCGCCAGCAGCTCAAGGGGCGCTGGGGCCAACGTCCTGACTTTC; CDR3: CASSSRGAGANVLTF
size: .; J: TRBJ2-7; D: .; V: TRBV11-1; DNA: TGTGCCAGCAGCTTATACTGGCTAGGCAACGAGCAGTACTTC; CDR3: CASSLYWLGNEQYF
size: .; J: TRBJ2-3; D: .; V: TRBV10-1; DNA: TGCGCCAGCAGTCCAGCAGAGGGAACTAGCACAGATACGCAGTATTTT; CDR3: CASSPAEGTSTDTQYF
size: .; J: TRBJ2-5; D: TRBD1; V: TRBV25-1; DNA: TGTGCCAGCAGCGGACAGGGGATTGAGACCCAGTACTTC; CDR3: CASSGQGIETQYF
size: .; J: TRBJ2-7; D: TRBD1; V: TRBV27; DNA: TGTGCCAGCAGTCTCCGGGACAGGGTCGAGCAGTACTTC; CDR3: CASSLRDRVEQYF
size: .; J: TRBJ2-2; D: TRBD2; V: TRBV9; DNA: TGTGCCAGCAGCGTAGTGGGACTAGACACCGGGGAGCTGTTTTTT; CDR3: CASSVVGLDTGELFF
size: few; J: TRBJ2-5; D: TRBD2; V: TRBV5-1; DNA: TGCGCCAGCAGCAGGGGGACTAGCGGTCAAGAGACCCAGTACTTC; CDR3: CASSRGTSGQETQYF
size: .; J: TRBJ1-4; D: .; V: TRBV6-5; DNA: TGTGCCAGCAGTTCAACAGGGCCCCCTCGGGAAAAACTGTTTTTT; CDR3: CASSSTGPPREKLFF
size: .; J: TRBJ2-3; D: TRBD2; V: TRBV11-2; DNA: TGTGCCAGCAGCGCTCCCTCTATAGCGGGGGATACGCAGTATTTT; CDR3: CASSAPSIAGDTQYF
size: .; J: TRBJ2-5; D: .; V: TRBV13; DNA: TGTGCCAGCAGCTTAGCTAACCAAGAGACCCAGTACTTC; CDR3: CASSLANQETQYF
size: .; J: TRBJ1-2; D: .; V: TRBV28; DNA: TGTGCCAGCAGTTTATACACGGACGGGCAGGGCTATGGCTACACCTTC; CDR3: CASSLYTDGQGYGYTF
size: .; J: TRBJ1-5; D: .; V: TRBV19; DNA: TGTGCCAGTACCCCACCCGGGGGGATATCGCCCCAGCATTTT; CDR3: CASTPPGGISPQHF
size: .; J: TRBJ2-7; D: TRBD1; V: TRBV6-6; DNA: TGTGCCAGCAGTTACTCGGGACAGGGAATCGAGCAGTACTTC; CDR3: CASSYSGQGIEQYF
size: .; J: TRBJ2-5; D: TRBD1; V: TRBV5-5; DNA: TGTGCCAGCGGGGGACAGGGGGCCTATCAAGAGACCCAGTACTTC; CDR3: CASGGQGAYQETQYF
size: once; J: TRBJ1-2; D: .; V: TRBV9; DNA: TGTGCCAGCAGCGCGATACAGGGAGCTAACTATGGCTACACCTTC; CDR3: CASSAIQGANYGYTF
size: few; J: TRBJ2-7; D: TRBD2; V: TRBV7-9; DNA: TGTGCCAGCAGCTCTACTAGCGGGGGGCTTATCTACGAGCAGTACTTC; CDR3: CASSSTSGGLIYEQYF
size: few; J: TRBJ1-2; D: .; V: TRBV25-1; DNA: TGTGCCAGCAGTGAGGGAGGCCGCGGAGGCTACACCTTC; CDR3: CASSEGGRGGYTF
size: .; J: TRBJ1-5; D: .; V: TRBV4-2; DNA: TGTGCCAGCAGCCAGTATTCTTTGCGCGGCAATCAGCCCCAGCATTTT; CDR3: CASSQYSLRGNQPQHF
size: .; J: TRBJ2-7; D: TRBD1; V: TRBV27; DNA: TGTGCCAGCAGCTTGGGTATCGGGGCGGACAGGGGCCACGAGCAGTACTTC; CDR3: CASSLGIGADRGHEQYF
size: .; J: TRBJ2-3; D: .; V: TRBV20-1; DNA: TGCAGTGCCCCGGCAGATACGCAGTATTTT; CDR3: CSAPADTQYF
size: .; J: TRBJ1-5; D: .; V: TRBV6-5; DNA: TGTGCCAGCAGACAAGGGGAGGGCAGCAATCAGCCCCAGCATTTT; CDR3: CASRQGEGSNQPQHF
size: .; J: TRBJ1-2; D: .; V: TRBV7-7; DNA: TGTGCCATCCGGACAGCATATGGCTACACCTTC; CDR3: CAIRTAYGYTF
size: .; J: TRBJ2-1; D: TRBD2; V: TRBV30; DNA: TGTGCCTGGAATGTAGGCTCAGCGGGAGTTGAGCAGTTCTTC; CDR3: CAWNVGSAGVEQFF
size: .; J: TRBJ1-1; D: TRBD1; V: TRBV7-7; DNA: TGTGCTATCATAGGGACAGGGGGGGTAAACACTGAAGCTTTCTTT; CDR3: CAIIGTGGVNTEAFF
size: .; J: TRBJ2-7; D: TRBD2; V: TRBV10-3; DNA: TGTGCCATCAGTGAGTCGGGGACTAGCCCACCCGAGCAGTACTTC; CDR3: CAISESGTSPPEQYF
size: once; J: TRBJ1-6; D: .; V: TRBV10-1; DNA: TGCGCCACCCTTGGACAGTCTAATTCACCCCTCCACTTT; CDR3: CATLGQSNSPLHF
size: few; J: TRBJ1-6; D: .; V: TRBV11-1; DNA: TGTGCCAGCAGCCCTGTGCGTGGCGGCTCCTATAATTCACCCCTCCACTTT; CDR3: CASSPVRGGSYNSPLHF
size: .; J: TRBJ2-3; D: .; V: TRBV7-3; DNA: TGTGCCAGCAGCACCTACGGGGGCGGGGGAGATACGCAGTATTTT; CDR3: CASSTYGGGGDTQYF
size: .; J: TRBJ2-7; D: TRBD2; V: TRBV7-2; DNA: TGTGCCAGCAGCTTATGGGGGCGGGAGGCGGGCTACGAGCAGTACTTC; CDR3: CASSLWGREAGYEQYF
size: .; J: TRBJ2-6; D: TRBD1; V: TRBV7-8; DNA: TGTGCCAGCAGCTTAGAGAGGGGGCTGGGGGCCAACGTCCTGACTTTC; CDR3: CASSLERGLGANVLTF
size: .; J: TRBJ2-1; D: TRBD1; V: TRBV7-8; DNA: TGTGCCAGCAGCCCGGACAGGGACAATGAGCAGTTCTTC; CDR3: CASSPDRDNEQFF
size: .; J: TRBJ2-1; D: TRBD1; V: TRBV19; DNA: TGTGCCAGTAGCCCCCGTCCGGGACAGGTGGGTTTAAATGAGCAGTTCTTC; CDR3: CASSPRPGQVGLNEQFF
size: .; J: TRBJ2-2; D: TRBD2; V: TRBV6-5; DNA: TGTGCCAGCAGTTTAGCGGGGCTCGGCACCGGGGAGCTGTTTTTT; CDR3: CASSLAGLGTGELFF
size: .; J: TRBJ2-3; D: .; V: TRBV27; DNA: TGTGCCAGCAGTCCGCCGGCAGGGACTGCCACAGATACGCAGTATTTT; CDR3: CASSPPAGTATDTQYF
size: .; J: TRBJ2-1; D: .; V: TRBV11-2; DNA: TGTGCCAGCAGCTCCCGCTTGACAGCCTACAATGAGCAGTTCTTC; CDR3: CASSSRLTAYNEQFF
size: .; J: TRBJ2-2; D: TRBD1; V: TRBV4-3; DNA: TGCGCCAGCAGCCAGGCTACCCTGACAGGGGAATGGGGCGCCGGGGAGCTGTTTTTT; CDR3: CASSQATLTGEWGAGELFF
size: .; J: TRBJ1-1; D: TRBD1; V: TRBV5-1; DNA: TGCGCCACAAGCTTAGGATGGACAGGGGATTTCAGCACTGAAGCTTTCTTT; CDR3: CATSLGWTGDFSTEAFF
size: .; J: TRBJ2-5; D: TRBD2; V: TRBV27; DNA: TGTGCCAGCAGTTTTCTAGCTAGCGGGGTTTGGGGGACCCAGTACTTC; CDR3: CASSFLASGVWGTQYF
size: .; J: TRBJ2-7; D: TRBD1; V: TRBV19; DNA: TGTGCCAGTAGTGTCGGGACAGGTTTCTCCTACGAGCAGTACTTC; CDR3: CASSVGTGFSYEQYF
size: .; J: TRBJ2-3; D: .; V: TRBV19; DNA: TGTGCCAGTAGTGTGCCTAGCGCAACAACCCCCCGGCAGTATTTT; CDR3: CASSVPSATTPRQYF